This T cell receptor (beta chain) was sequenced for a study of cytotoxic CD8 clonotypes in ibrutinib-treated CLL. Whole-study context: Partial responses totalled about 24 and complete responses 2; after median roughly 70 months, approximately 15 remained remitted and roughly twelve progressed.

Per germline, CDR1 SGHVS and CDR2 FQNEAQ. The CDR3 consists of 14 residues. The germline V and J ends were trimmed by 5 bases and 4 bases, with 12 bases remaining between them. As to this clone: Its antigen is currently unknown.

The targeted sequencing depth was 1 in 200,000 to 1 in 1 million T cells. Only in-frame clones appear in the TCRdb table, and some are missing; sequencing was by immunoSEQ multiplex PCR. The repertoire holds approximately 23,000 clones, roughly four fifths seen once, with around 7.7% in the top ten. Whole-study results and caveats: Patients showed higher baseline clonality than age-matched healthy donors, and it tracked circulating CD8+ T-cell counts.

The chain is built from TRBV7-8 and TRBJ1-5; D gene unclear. This TCR was recovered from a human donor with chronic lymphocytic leukemia. The sample consisted of PBMCs, taken before ibrutinib treatment. The CDR3: CASSLVLGNQPQHF. CDR3 DNA sequence: TGTGCCAGCAGCCTAGTATTGGGAAATCAGCCCCAGCATTTT.